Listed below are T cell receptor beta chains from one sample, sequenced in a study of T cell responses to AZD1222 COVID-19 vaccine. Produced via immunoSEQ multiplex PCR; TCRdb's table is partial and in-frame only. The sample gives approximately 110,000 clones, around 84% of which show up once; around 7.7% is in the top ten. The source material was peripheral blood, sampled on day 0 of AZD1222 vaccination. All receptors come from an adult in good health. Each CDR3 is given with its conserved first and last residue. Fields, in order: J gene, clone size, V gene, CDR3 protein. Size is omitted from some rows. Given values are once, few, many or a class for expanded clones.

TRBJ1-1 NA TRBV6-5 CASSSASTMNTEAFF
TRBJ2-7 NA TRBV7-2 CASSLGQVSSYEQYF
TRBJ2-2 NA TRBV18 CASSPIRQNTGELFF
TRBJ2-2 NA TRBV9 CASSPGGGLAANTGELFF
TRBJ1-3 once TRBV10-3 CAISESTFRPFFGNTIYF
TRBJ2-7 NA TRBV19 CASSPRTVSSYEQYF
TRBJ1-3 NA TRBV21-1 CASSKVPMGTGWKNTIYF
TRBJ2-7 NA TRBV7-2 CASSLEPITYEQYF
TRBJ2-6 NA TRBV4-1 CASSQRGSGANVLTF
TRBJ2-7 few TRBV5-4 CASSSPGHLYEQYF
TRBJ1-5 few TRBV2 CASSESWSNQPQHF
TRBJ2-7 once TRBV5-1 CASSAAPGQTYEQYF
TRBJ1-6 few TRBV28 CASSLTPGVSPLHF
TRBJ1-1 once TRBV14 CASSQDSSRRKAFF
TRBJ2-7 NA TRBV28 CASSSRDRPSYEQYF
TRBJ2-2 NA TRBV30 CAWSGGGELFF
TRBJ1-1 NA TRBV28 CASSSSNTEAFF
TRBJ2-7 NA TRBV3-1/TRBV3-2 CASSPVLDSYEQYF
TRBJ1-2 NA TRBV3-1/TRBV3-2 CASSQVGQGDHYGYTF
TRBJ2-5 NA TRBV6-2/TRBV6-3 CASSWGGTGAQETQYF
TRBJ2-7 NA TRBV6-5 CASSPHRSYEQYF
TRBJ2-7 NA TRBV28 CASRGGGLRWEQYF
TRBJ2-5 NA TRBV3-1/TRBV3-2 CASSQVERRTQYF
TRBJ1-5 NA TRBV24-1 CATSDAGTDLAQHF
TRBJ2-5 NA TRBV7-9 CASSLGRTGGRETQYF
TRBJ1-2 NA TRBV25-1 CASSDPGGSNYGYTF
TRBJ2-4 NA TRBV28 CASTELSGPGNIQYF
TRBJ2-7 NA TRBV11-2 CASSLDQVNEQYF
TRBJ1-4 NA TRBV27 CASSFGTANEKLFF
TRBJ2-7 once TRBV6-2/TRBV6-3 CASSYEAEPSYEQYF
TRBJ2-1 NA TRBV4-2 CASSQGQGGNNEQFF
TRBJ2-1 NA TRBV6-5 CASSTAFAEQFF
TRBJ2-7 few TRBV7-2 CASSLGQGVYEQYF
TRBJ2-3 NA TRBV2 CASSRDSGTDTQYF
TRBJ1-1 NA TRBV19 CASSIPSGGTEAFF
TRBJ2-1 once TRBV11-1 CASSPSVGVNEQFF
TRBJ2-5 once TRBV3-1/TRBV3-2 CASSRTSGQETQYF
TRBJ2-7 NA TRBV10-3 CATSTQASATYEQYF
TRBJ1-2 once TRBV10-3 CAIRGRQGQPREGYTF
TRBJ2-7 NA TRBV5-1 CASRPDGGYEQYF